A single sample is the source of the 5 T cell receptor beta chains below, sequenced in a study of shared clonotypes between healthy human individuals. This table comes from immunoSEQ multiplex PCR, and its TCRdb copy is limited to in-frame clones, with some not included. Seen here are about 710,000 clones, 72% observed once, and the top ten hold approximately 1.7%. Sequenced material: memory CD4+ T cells sorted from blood. This sample's subset: CD45RA-negative fraction. The receptor set was obtained from a woman aged 30 to 39 in good health.

This chain joins TRBV2 and TRBJ2-3; D may match TRBD1 or TRBD2 (6 bases each). The CDR3 is 12 residues long. V was cut by 7 bases and J by 6 bases, with 11 bases left in between. The germline gives CDR1 SNHLY, CDR2 FYNNEI. The CDR3 DNA follows: TGTGCCAGCAAGGGGGGTTCGGATACGCAGTATTTT. Residues: CASKGGSDTQYF.

The chain couples TRBV20-1 to TRBJ1-1; perhaps TRBD1 as D (6 bases). Per germline, CDR1 DFQATT and CDR2 SNEGSKA (reference sequence). The CDR3 spans 11 residues. The CDR3 spells CATGTRAEAFF. Written as DNA, the CDR3 is TGCGCAACAGGGACGAGAGCTGAAGCTTTCTTT.

This rearrangement joins TRBV7-2 to TRBJ2-5; 8 bases line up with TRBD1. V shed 3 bases and J 0 bases; nucleotides not matched to a gene: 6. Germline values: CDR1 SGHTA, CDR2 FQGNSA. The CDR3 length is 16 residues. The CDR3 reads CASSLGQVRHQETQYF. As DNA, the CDR3 is TGTGCCAGCAGCTTGGGACAGGTTCGACACCAAGAGACCCAGTACTTC.

The CDR3 DNA sequence: TGTGCCAGCAGCTCCAATCATGCTAGCGGGAGGAGTAATGAGCAGTTCTTC. Residues: CASSSNHASGRSNEQFF. V gene TRBV5-8 combines with J gene TRBJ2-1; 11 bases map to TRBD2. Trimming at V came to 3 bases and at J to 7 bases, leaving 12 bases not matched to a gene. Looked up from germline, CDR1 is SGHTS and CDR2 is YDEGEE. The CDR3 is made up of 17 amino acids.

This chain joins TRBV5-1 and TRBJ2-7; 12 nucleotides match TRBD1. Germline V gene data show CDR1 as SGHRS and CDR2 as YFSETQ. CDR3 length: 15 amino acids. The ends lost 4 bases at V and 6 bases at J; junction bases unmatched: 8. The CDR3 loop is CASSPGQGASGEQYF. In nucleotides, the CDR3 is TGCGCCAGCAGCCCGGGACAGGGGGCCTCGGGCGAGCAGTACTTC.